These T cell receptor beta chains were read from a single sample in a study of T-cell reconstitution after alpha-beta-depleted transplantation in children. Using its own MiXCR run on the PCR reads, TCRdb lists one record per CDR3 protein. The sample records more than 450,000 distinct CDR3 sequences, about 18% being singletons. Here the sequenced sample was PBMCs from the stem cell graft donor, taken from the stem cell graft. These receptor sequences come from a human donor who donated a stem cell graft to a child with acute lymphoblastic leukemia. Both conserved end residues are part of each CDR3. A D gene is named only where the DNA matches it firmly. Size is omitted from some rows. Given values are once, few, many or a class for expanded clones.

J gene: TRBJ1-4; D gene: .; V gene: TRBV29-1; clone size: many; CDR3 protein: CSQPGCNEKLFF; CDR3 DNA: TGCAGCCAACCAGGTTGTAATGAAAAACTGTTTTTT
J gene: TRBJ2-7; D gene: .; V gene: TRBV29-1; clone size: .; CDR3 protein: CSVEISGFSYEQYF; CDR3 DNA: TGCAGCGTTGAGATCAGCGGTTTTTCCTACGAGCAGTACTTC
J gene: TRBJ2-5; D gene: .; V gene: TRBV6-2/TRBV6-3; clone size: .; CDR3 protein: CASSSADETQYF; CDR3 DNA: TGTGCCAGCAGCTCCGCGGACGAGACCCAGTACTTC
J gene: TRBJ1-5; D gene: .; V gene: TRBV20-1; clone size: few; CDR3 protein: CSARDTAAPQPQHF; CDR3 DNA: TGCAGTGCTAGAGATACGGCCGCCCCTCAGCCCCAGCATTTT
J gene: TRBJ2-7; D gene: TRBD1; V gene: TRBV5-1; clone size: .; CDR3 protein: CASSPRTGAYEQYF; CDR3 DNA: TGCGCCAGCAGCCCACGGACAGGGGCCTACGAGCAGTACTTC
J gene: TRBJ2-7; D gene: TRBD2; V gene: TRBV12-3/TRBV12-4; clone size: .; CDR3 protein: CASSLEPTSGRRSEQYF; CDR3 DNA: TGTGCCAGCAGTTTGGAGCCCACTAGCGGGAGGCGAAGCGAGCAGTACTTC
J gene: TRBJ2-7; D gene: .; V gene: TRBV29-1; clone size: .; CDR3 protein: CSVDTPGEQYF; CDR3 DNA: TGCAGCGTCGATACTCCGGGTGAACAGTACTTC
J gene: TRBJ1-1; D gene: TRBD1; V gene: TRBV5-1; clone size: few; CDR3 protein: CASSLVYRGLGTEAFF; CDR3 DNA: TGCGCCAGCAGCTTGGTTTACAGGGGCCTCGGCACTGAAGCTTTCTTT
J gene: TRBJ2-5; D gene: TRBD1; V gene: TRBV6-2/TRBV6-3; clone size: once; CDR3 protein: CASSIPEDRGGTQYF; CDR3 DNA: TGTGCCAGCAGTATACCTGAAGACAGGGGTGGGACCCAGTACTTC
J gene: TRBJ1-1; D gene: TRBD1; V gene: TRBV19; clone size: few; CDR3 protein: CASSTPRTTGTTEAFF; CDR3 DNA: TGTGCCAGTAGTACCCCCAGAACGACAGGGACCACTGAAGCTTTCTTT
J gene: TRBJ2-1; D gene: .; V gene: TRBV5-1; clone size: .; CDR3 protein: CASSLVVGATVNEQLF; CDR3 DNA: TGCGCCAGCAGCTTGGTGGTGGGGGCAACGGTAAATGAGCAGTTATTC
J gene: TRBJ2-7; D gene: .; V gene: TRBV4-1; clone size: few; CDR3 protein: CASSQDTSRREQYF; CDR3 DNA: TGCGCCAGCAGCCAAGATACTAGCAGGCGCGAGCAGTACTTC
J gene: TRBJ1-1; D gene: .; V gene: TRBV6-2/TRBV6-3; clone size: .; CDR3 protein: CASSLRMDTEAFF; CDR3 DNA: TGTGCCAGCAGCCTACGGATGGACACTGAAGCTTTCTTT
J gene: TRBJ1-1; D gene: .; V gene: TRBV14; clone size: .; CDR3 protein: CASSPLQGWGTEAFF; CDR3 DNA: TGTGCCAGCAGCCCCTTACAGGGATGGGGAACTGAAGCTTTCTTT
J gene: TRBJ1-3; D gene: .; V gene: TRBV7-9; clone size: few; CDR3 protein: CASSITEISGNTIYF; CDR3 DNA: TGTGCCAGCAGCATTACAGAGATCTCTGGAAACACCATATATTTT
J gene: TRBJ1-1; D gene: .; V gene: TRBV10-2; clone size: few; CDR3 protein: CASKTAFINLNTEAFF; CDR3 DNA: TGCGCCAGCAAAACCGCATTCATTAACTTGAACACTGAAGCTTTCTTT
J gene: TRBJ1-4; D gene: .; V gene: TRBV20-1; clone size: .; CDR3 protein: CSARGDLGEKLFF; CDR3 DNA: TGCAGTGCTAGAGGGGACTTGGGTGAAAAACTGTTTTTT
J gene: TRBJ1-2; D gene: .; V gene: TRBV7-2; clone size: .; CDR3 protein: CASSLGQLEGYTF; CDR3 DNA: TGTGCCAGCAGCTTAGGCCAGCTGGAGGGCTACACCTTC
J gene: TRBJ1-5; D gene: .; V gene: TRBV4-1; clone size: .; CDR3 protein: CASSRVRRGYNQPQHF; CDR3 DNA: TGCGCCAGCAGCCGAGTAAGAAGGGGCTACAATCAGCCCCAGCATTTT
J gene: TRBJ2-1; D gene: .; V gene: TRBV20-1; clone size: .; CDR3 protein: CSARFSSYNEQFF; CDR3 DNA: TGCAGTGCTAGATTTAGCTCCTACAATGAGCAGTTCTTC
J gene: TRBJ2-1; D gene: .; V gene: TRBV20-1; clone size: few; CDR3 protein: CSARVIVGGLPTGNEQFF; CDR3 DNA: TGCAGTGCTAGAGTAATAGTAGGTGGACTTCCGACAGGTAATGAGCAGTTCTTC
J gene: TRBJ2-2; D gene: .; V gene: TRBV20-1; clone size: .; CDR3 protein: CSAYGSRRGVEIGELFF; CDR3 DNA: TGCAGTGCCTATGGATCAAGGAGGGGGGTAGAGATCGGGGAGCTGTTTTTT
J gene: TRBJ2-7; D gene: .; V gene: TRBV7-8; clone size: few; CDR3 protein: CASSLTYYSYEQYF; CDR3 DNA: TGTGCCAGCAGCTTGACTTACTATTCCTACGAGCAGTACTTC
J gene: TRBJ2-2; D gene: .; V gene: TRBV29-1; clone size: few; CDR3 protein: CSVAYRTSTGELFF; CDR3 DNA: TGCAGCGTTGCCTACAGGACTTCCACCGGGGAGCTGTTTTTT
J gene: TRBJ2-7; D gene: TRBD2; V gene: TRBV6-1; clone size: .; CDR3 protein: CASLRGTRLAGPYSYEQYF; CDR3 DNA: TGTGCCAGCCTAAGGGGAACCCGGCTAGCGGGACCGTACAGCTACGAGCAGTACTTC
J gene: TRBJ2-5; D gene: .; V gene: TRBV12-3/TRBV12-4; clone size: few; CDR3 protein: CASSADYQQETQYF; CDR3 DNA: TGTGCCAGCAGTGCGGACTACCAACAAGAGACCCAGTACTTC
J gene: TRBJ2-1; D gene: .; V gene: TRBV5-6; clone size: .; CDR3 protein: CASSLEPSFTPYNEQFF; CDR3 DNA: TGTGCCAGCAGCTTGGAGCCTAGCTTTACCCCATACAATGAGCAGTTCTTC
J gene: TRBJ2-1; D gene: TRBD2; V gene: TRBV5-1; clone size: .; CDR3 protein: CASSLWTRGLAGGQKNEQFF; CDR3 DNA: TGCGCCAGCAGCTTGTGGACCCGCGGACTAGCGGGAGGACAGAAAAATGAGCAGTTCTTC
J gene: TRBJ2-7; D gene: .; V gene: TRBV7-8; clone size: .; CDR3 protein: CASSLAPSASYEQYF; CDR3 DNA: TGTGCCAGCAGCTTAGCCCCCTCGGCGAGCTACGAGCAGTACTTC
J gene: TRBJ2-6; D gene: .; V gene: TRBV5-1; clone size: few; CDR3 protein: CASSPGPIHSGANVLTF; CDR3 DNA: TGCGCCAGCAGCCCAGGACCGATACACTCTGGGGCCAACGTCCTGACTTTC
J gene: TRBJ2-5; D gene: TRBD1; V gene: TRBV15; clone size: few; CDR3 protein: CATSGTGQLIGETQYF; CDR3 DNA: TGTGCCACCAGCGGGACGGGACAGCTAATAGGAGAGACCCAGTACTTC
J gene: TRBJ2-7; D gene: .; V gene: TRBV14; clone size: .; CDR3 protein: CASSQGLSTYEQYF; CDR3 DNA: TGTGCCAGCAGCCAAGGACTATCCACCTACGAGCAGTACTTC
J gene: TRBJ2-7; D gene: TRBD1; V gene: TRBV12-5; clone size: few; CDR3 protein: CASGSEGQALYEQYF; CDR3 DNA: TGTGCTAGTGGTTCTGAGGGACAGGCCCTCTACGAGCAGTACTTC
J gene: TRBJ1-2; D gene: .; V gene: TRBV6-5; clone size: .; CDR3 protein: CASSYSIGRENYGYTF; CDR3 DNA: TGTGCCAGCAGTTACTCGATAGGCAGGGAAAACTATGGCTACACCTTC
J gene: TRBJ1-5; D gene: TRBD1; V gene: TRBV20-1; clone size: .; CDR3 protein: CSARKSGTANQPQHF; CDR3 DNA: TGCAGTGCTAGAAAATCCGGGACAGCCAATCAGCCCCAGCATTTT
J gene: TRBJ1-6; D gene: .; V gene: TRBV20-1; clone size: few; CDR3 protein: CSARGQSLHF; CDR3 DNA: TGCAGTGCTAGAGGGCAGTCCCTCCACTTT
J gene: TRBJ1-1; D gene: .; V gene: TRBV27; clone size: few; CDR3 protein: CASSIGRPRRTEAFF; CDR3 DNA: TGTGCCAGCAGTATTGGACGCCCAAGGAGGACTGAAGCTTTCTTT
J gene: TRBJ2-2; D gene: .; V gene: TRBV7-9; clone size: few; CDR3 protein: CASSLGAGFNTGELFF; CDR3 DNA: TGTGCCAGCAGCTTAGGGGCGGGATTTAACACCGGGGAGCTGTTTTTT
J gene: TRBJ2-7; D gene: TRBD1; V gene: TRBV25-1; clone size: few; CDR3 protein: CASSGTGKEYF; CDR3 DNA: TGTGCCAGCTCCGGGACAGGGAAGGAGTACTTC
J gene: TRBJ1-2; D gene: .; V gene: TRBV29-1; clone size: few; CDR3 protein: CSVGGAEANYGYTF; CDR3 DNA: TGCAGCGTTGGGGGGGCAGAAGCTAACTATGGCTACACCTTC
J gene: TRBJ1-5; D gene: .; V gene: TRBV20-1; clone size: .; CDR3 protein: CSASYRLGNQPQHF; CDR3 DNA: TGCAGTGCTAGTTACAGGTTGGGCAATCAGCCCCAGCATTTT
J gene: TRBJ1-4; D gene: .; V gene: TRBV27; clone size: once; CDR3 protein: CASTLSGDAEKLFF; CDR3 DNA: TGTGCCAGCACTTTATCTGGGGACGCTGAAAAACTGTTTTTT
J gene: TRBJ2-3; D gene: TRBD2; V gene: TRBV11-2; clone size: few; CDR3 protein: CASSPTPGLVTDTQYF; CDR3 DNA: TGTGCCAGCAGCCCCACTCCGGGACTAGTCACAGATACGCAGTATTTT
J gene: TRBJ2-1; D gene: .; V gene: TRBV4-1; clone size: .; CDR3 protein: CASSQDHTPLTSEQFF; CDR3 DNA: TGCGCCAGCAGCCAAGATCATACTCCCCTAACAAGCGAGCAGTTCTTC
J gene: TRBJ2-2; D gene: .; V gene: TRBV5-6; clone size: .; CDR3 protein: CASSWIGTSPTGELFF; CDR3 DNA: TGTGCCAGCAGCTGGATCGGGACCTCTCCCACCGGGGAGCTGTTTTTT
J gene: TRBJ1-4; D gene: .; V gene: TRBV5-1; clone size: .; CDR3 protein: CASSLGGNVNEKLFF; CDR3 DNA: TGCGCCAGCAGCTTGGGAGGAAACGTAAATGAAAAACTGTTTTTT
J gene: TRBJ1-5; D gene: TRBD1; V gene: TRBV7-8; clone size: few; CDR3 protein: CASSWTGGRQPQHF; CDR3 DNA: TGTGCCAGCAGCTGGACAGGGGGCAGGCAGCCCCAGCATTTT
J gene: TRBJ1-3; D gene: .; V gene: TRBV5-5; clone size: .; CDR3 protein: CASSLGGHSYRNTIYF; CDR3 DNA: TGTGCCAGCAGCTTAGGGGGACACTCATACCGAAACACCATATATTTT
J gene: TRBJ1-1; D gene: TRBD1; V gene: TRBV18; clone size: few; CDR3 protein: CASSPETGGTEAFF; CDR3 DNA: TGTGCCAGCTCACCAGAGACAGGGGGCACTGAAGCTTTCTTT
J gene: TRBJ2-3; D gene: TRBD1; V gene: TRBV6-1; clone size: .; CDR3 protein: CASRDRVTDTQYF; CDR3 DNA: TGTGCCAGCAGGGACAGGGTCACAGATACGCAGTATTTT